These T cell receptor beta chains were read from a single sample in a study of cytomegalovirus exposure and HLA in healthy donors. Using immunoSEQ multiplex PCR, the repertoire was profiled, and TCRdb retains in-frame clones only, with some absent. The table includes 140,000 to 150,000 clones, 76% detected once. Sequencing was done on a sample of PBMCs. These receptors were collected from a woman aged 35 to 49 in good health and CMV-seronegative. Both conserved end residues are part of each CDR3. The D gene is left open where the match is weak. Clone size is not always given. Where it is, it says once, few, many or a class for expanded clones.

>TRBV19|TRBJ2-3|TRBD1|.
TGTGCCAGTGGACCGGGACAGGGGCGAACAGGTACGCAGTATTTT
CASGPGQGRTGTQYF
>TRBV11-2|TRBJ1-1|.|few
TGTGCCAGCAGCCCGCGACAGCTACTGGAAGCTTTCTTT
CASSPRQLLEAFF
>TRBV19|TRBJ1-2|.|.
TGTGCCAGTAGTGTCGGGTTTGGTGGCTACACCTTC
CASSVGFGGYTF
>TRBV6-4|TRBJ1-4|TRBD1|few
TGTGCCAGCAGTGACGGACAGGGGAATGAAAAACTGTTTTTT
CASSDGQGNEKLFF
>TRBV30|TRBJ2-4|TRBD1|once
TGTGCCTGGAGTCGACAGGGGGGCATTCAGTACTTC
CAWSRQGGIQYF
>TRBV2|TRBJ1-3|TRBD1|.
TGTGCCAGCGGGACAGGGGGAAACACCATATATTTT
CASGTGGNTIYF
>TRBV19|TRBJ2-7|TRBD2|.
TGTGCCAGTAGTCCTAGCGGGAGATACGAGCAGTACTTC
CASSPSGRYEQYF
>TRBV11-2|TRBJ2-1|.|.
TGTGCCAGCAGCTTAGGGAGTTCCCCGACTTACAATGAGCAGTTCTTC
CASSLGSSPTYNEQFF
>TRBV29-1|TRBJ1-5|TRBD1|many
TGCAGCGTTGTGGACAGGGTCAATCAGCCCCAGCATTTT
CSVVDRVNQPQHF
>TRBV7-6|TRBJ2-1|TRBD2|.
TGTGCCAGCAGCTTTGCAGCGGGGGGATTCAATGAGCAGTTCTTC
CASSFAAGGFNEQFF
>TRBV18|TRBJ1-3|.|.
TGTGCCAGCTCACCACTGCTCGGGGGTTCTTCTGGAAACACCATATATTTT
CASSPLLGGSSGNTIYF